The next 24 T cell receptor beta chains were all read from a single sample in a study of beta chain features in type 1 diabetes. Overall study results and limits: Type 1 diabetes patients had moderately but significantly shorter TCRB CDR3s in all four CD4+ subsets.

Their antigens remain unidentified. Expressed TCRB transcripts were sequenced because the entire RNA isolate underwent reverse transcription. The method was immunoSEQ multiplex PCR; TCRdb's version includes in-frame clones alone and lacks a portion of them. Here the sample spans under 850,000 clones, around 15% being singletons. The sample consisted of naive CD4+ T cells from blood. The receptor source for this set is a man in his late teens or twenties with type 1 diabetes.

V gene TRBV9 combines with J gene TRBJ1-6; possible D gene TRBD1, 6 bases. The germline CDR1 and CDR2 sequences are SGDLS and YYNGEE. The CDR3 runs to 15 residues. With 4 bases removed from V and 14 bases from J, the gap between germline ends came to 22 bases. DNA of the CDR3: TGTGCCAGCAGCTTATCGGAGGGACACGGTGGGGCCCTCCACTTT. Translated: CASSLSEGHGGALHF.

The rearrangement uses TRBV2 and TRBJ1-1; D remains unclear. Trimming took off 3 bases at V and 9 bases at J, with 11 bases between the two ends. CDR3 size: 12 residues. The germline V gene has CDR1 SNHLY and CDR2 FYNNEI. The CDR3 reads CASSEALQQAFF. The CDR3 nucleotides are TGTGCCAGCAGTGAGGCGCTACAACAAGCTTTCTTT.

The V gene is TRBV5-6, the J gene TRBJ1-1; D is possibly TRBD1 (5 bases). Germline CDR1 reads SGHDT; CDR2 reads YYEEEE. Trimming left V 5 bases short and J 0 bases short, with 8 bases between. The length of the CDR3 is 13 residues. The CDR3 DNA reads TGTGCCAGCAGAGACAGACTGAACACTGAAGCTTTCTTT. Translated, it gives CASRDRLNTEAFF.

This clone was observed a few times. The V call is TRBV6-6, the J call TRBJ2-3; D may be TRBD1 (6 bases). The V gene's germline CDR1 is MNHNY and CDR2 SVGAGI (reference sequence). CDR3 length equals 16 residues. Trimming pared 2 bases from V and 1 base from J, leaving 13 bases between. CDR3 coding DNA: TGTGCCAGCAGTTACCCACAGGGCTTGGGCACAGATACGCAGTATTTT. It is translated as CASSYPQGLGTDTQYF.

This chain uses TRBV9 with TRBJ1-5, with D possibly being TRBD1 (5 bases). Trimming took 0 bases from V and 3 from J, leaving 10 bases between them. The germline CDR1 and CDR2 sequences are SGDLS and YYNGEE. This CDR3 comprises 15 residues. CDR3 loop: CASSVGGTANQPQHF. The CDR3 DNA sequence: TGTGCCAGCAGCGTAGGTGGGACCGCCAATCAGCCCCAGCATTTT.

This clone was seen a few times. This rearrangement joins TRBV2 to TRBJ2-3; a weak D match, TRBD2 (6 bases). V gave up 11 bases and J gave up 2 bases, with 17 bases separating them. The CDR3 loop spans 14 amino acids. CDR1 is SNHLY and CDR2 is FYNNEI in the germline V gene. For the CDR3, the DNA is TGTGCCGGCGAACCGGGGGTTCCCACAGATACGCAGTATTTT. Its protein product is CAGEPGVPTDTQYF.

This clone was found a few times. The chain is built from TRBV14 and TRBJ2-7; 7 nucleotides line up with TRBD1. V lost 3 bases, J lost 2 bases, and 4 bases stayed unmatched. The germline CDR1 and CDR2 sequences are SGHDN and FVKESK. The CDR3 is made up of 14 amino acids. The CDR3 spells CASSHWDRPYEQYF. The DNA for the CDR3 is TGTGCCAGCAGCCATTGGGACAGACCCTACGAGCAGTACTTC.

The gene calls are TRBV5-1 and TRBJ1-5; D call uncertain. The ends were cut back, 2 bases at V and 0 bases at J, with 12 bases in the middle. Germline CDR1 is SGHRS and CDR2 is YFSETQ. This CDR3 is built from 16 residues. Written as DNA, the CDR3 is TGCGCCAGCAGCTTAGGGCAGGAAGATAGCAATCAGCCCCAGCATTTT. Residues: CASSLGQEDSNQPQHF.

The CDR3 region has the DNA TGCGCCAGCACCAGGACGAACACCGGGGAGCTGTTTTTT. It is translated as CASTRTNTGELFF. The chain recombines TRBV5-1 with TRBJ2-2; no reliable D call. V lost 6 bases, J lost 0 bases, and 6 bases lay in between. The CDR3 consists of 13 residues. Germline V gives CDR1 SGHRS, CDR2 YFSETQ. Drawing the rest from reference TRBV5-1 and TRBJ2-2, the complete variable domain is KAGVTQTPRYLIKTRGQQVTLSCSPISGHRSVSWYQQTPGQGLQFLFEYFSETQRNKGNFPGRFSGRQFSNSRSEMNVSTLELGDSALYLCASTRTNTGELFFGEGSRLTVL.

This clone was recorded a few times. The chain couples TRBV30 to TRBJ2-1, with no clear D. CDR3 length: 13 amino acids. Germline V gives CDR1 GTSNPN, CDR2 SVGIG (reference sequence). V shed 2 bases and J shed 4 bases, with 9 bases lying between them. CDR3 in amino acids: CAWSSPDYNEQFF. Written as DNA, the CDR3 is TGTGCCTGGAGTAGCCCTGATTACAATGAGCAGTTCTTC.

This rearrangement joins TRBV28 to TRBJ2-7, with D perhaps TRBD2 (5 bases). The CDR3 sequence is 14 residues long. Germline CDR1 reads MDHEN; CDR2 reads SYDVKM. With 6 bases removed from V and 2 bases from J, the gap between germline ends came to 14 bases. In DNA form, the CDR3 reads TGTGCCAGCAGCGTTAGGACGGGGACCTACGAGCAGTACTTC. It translates to CASSVRTGTYEQYF.

The rearrangement uses TRBV11-2 and TRBJ1-1, with TRBD1 matching over 9 bases. Germline V gives CDR1 SGHAT, CDR2 FQNNGV. CDR3 length: 16 residues. J was trimmed by 1 base and V by 3 bases; bases with no gene match: 6. The CDR3 loop is CASSFVMGQGNTEAFF. DNA of the CDR3: TGTGCCAGCAGCTTCGTAATGGGACAGGGGAACACTGAAGCTTTCTTT.

This clone was counted between two and nine times. V and J are TRBV7-2 and TRBJ1-2; D gene uncertain. From germline, CDR1 is SGHTA and CDR2 FQGNSA. V was trimmed by 0 bases and J by 4 bases, leaving 15 bases between them. The CDR3 is made up of 16 amino acids. Here the CDR3 DNA reads TGTGCCAGCAGCTTAGCGAGTTCGGTGGCAAGCTATGGCTACACCTTC. It yields the protein CASSLASSVASYGYTF. Variable domain in full (rest from reference TRBV7-2 and TRBJ1-2): GAGVSQSPSNKVTEKGKDVELRCDPISGHTALYWYRQSLGQGLEFLIYFQGNSAPDKSGLPSDRFSAERTGGSVSTLTIQRTQQEDSAVYLCASSLASSVASYGYTFGSGTRLTVV.

This clone was detected only a few times. The chain's CDR3 is CASSSGGGALMNTEAFF. CDR3 DNA sequence: TGTGCCAGCAGCTCGGGTGGAGGGGCCCTCATGAACACTGAAGCTTTCTTT. The chain couples TRBV7-9 to TRBJ1-1, with D perhaps matching TRBD1 (5 bases). The V end lost 4 bases, the J end lost 0 bases, and 18 bases lay between the germline ends. Per germline, CDR1 SEHNR and CDR2 FQNEAQ (reference sequence). CDR3 length equals 17 residues.

The chain carries TRBV10-2 and TRBJ1-1; D remains unclear. Germline CDR1 and CDR2: WSHSY and SAAADI. Trimming stripped 7 bases from V and 5 bases from J, with 23 bases between. The CDR3 is made up of 16 amino acids. The CDR3 spells CASTDGNILRRTEAFF. The CDR3 DNA follows: TGCGCCAGCACCGATGGGAACATCCTGAGGAGGACTGAAGCTTTCTTT.

This clone was seen only a few times. This sequence joins TRBV5-1 and TRBJ2-1, with 10 bases aligning to TRBD2. The germline V gene has CDR1 SGHRS and CDR2 YFSETQ. Losses at the gene ends were 4 bases for V and 2 bases for J; bases not matched to a gene: 3. CDR3 size: 15 residues. The CDR3 DNA reads as TGCGCCAGCAGCCCGGGGACTAGCGCCTACAATGAGCAGTTCTTC. Protein sequence: CASSPGTSAYNEQFF.

This clone turned up a few times. The CDR3 reads CASSLKRRHQGTEAFF. CDR3 coding DNA: TGTGCCAGCAGCTTGAAACGACGACACCAGGGCACTGAAGCTTTCTTT. The chain couples TRBV7-9 to TRBJ1-1; the D gene is possibly TRBD1 (5 bases). This CDR3 has 16 amino acids. V lost 3 bases to trimming and J lost 4 bases, with 18 bases between them. Germline CDR1 and CDR2: SEHNR and FQNEAQ (reference sequence). Together with reference TRBV7-9 and TRBJ1-1, the CDR3 gives the full variable domain: DTGVSQNPRHKITKRGQNVTFRCDPISEHNRLYWYRQTLGQGPEFLTYFQNEAQLEKSRLLSDRFSAERPKGSFSTLEIQRTEQGDSAMYLCASSLKRRHQGTEAFFGQGTRLTVV.

This chain connects TRBV27 to TRBJ2-7; 7 nucleotides line up with TRBD1. This CDR3 spans 15 amino acids. With 10 bases clipped from V and 1 base from J, the junction kept 13 bases outside the gene matches. Germline CDR1 reads MNHEY; CDR2 reads SMNVEV (reference sequence). This CDR3 is CATRDQRTGSYEQYF. Here the CDR3 DNA reads TGTGCCACCAGAGACCAGAGGACAGGATCCTACGAGCAGTACTTC.

This chain uses TRBV30 with TRBJ2-7; the D is unclear. V shed 0 bases and J shed 3 bases, with 6 bases lying between them. This CDR3 region has 12 residues. Germline-derived CDR1 and CDR2 are GTSNPN and SVGIG (reference sequence). The CDR3 region is CAWSVEFYEQYF. DNA for the CDR3: TGTGCCTGGAGTGTAGAGTTCTACGAGCAGTACTTC. The variable domain in full, completed from reference TRBV30 and TRBJ2-7, reads SQTIHQWPATLVQPVGSPLSLECTVEGTSNPNLYWYRQAAGRGLQLLFYSVGIGQISSEVPQNLSASRPQDRQFILSSKKLLLSDSGFYLCAWSVEFYEQYFGPGTRLTVT.

This clone was detected a few times. The chain has TRBV6-1 and TRBJ1-2; perhaps TRBD1 as D (6 bases). V was pared by 4 bases and J by 5 bases, with 17 bases between. The germline V gene has CDR1 MNHNS and CDR2 SASEGT. CDR3 length: 15 residues. The CDR3 DNA is TGTGCCAGCAGTGGACAGTGGACAGAAGCTTATGGCTACACCTTC. This encodes CASSGQWTEAYGYTF.

V is TRBV14 and J is TRBJ2-1; D call uncertain. V was trimmed by 0 bases and J by 10 bases, leaving 10 bases between them. Germline loops: CDR1 SGHDN, CDR2 FVKESK. The CDR3 runs to 13 residues. This chain's CDR3 is CASSQEARSEQFF. Here the CDR3 DNA reads TGTGCCAGCAGCCAAGAAGCGAGGTCAGAGCAGTTCTTC.

The genes are TRBV28 and TRBJ1-2; no clear D. Trimming removed 2 bases at V and 4 bases at J, with 5 bases between. This CDR3 has 12 amino acids. CDR1 is MDHEN and CDR2 is SYDVKM in the germline V gene. CDR3 residues: CASSLQSYGYTF. CDR3 bases: TGTGCCAGCAGTTTACAGTCCTATGGCTACACCTTC.

This clone was detected a few times. The rearrangement links TRBV21-1 to TRBJ2-7; the table's D gene call, TRBD2, was not cross checked with the DNA. TRBV21-1 is reported as a pseudogene. The CDR3 runs to 16 residues. The CDR3 reads CASSGGGRNSAYEQYF. CDR3 DNA: TGTGCCAGCAGCGGCGGAGGACGGAATAGCGCCTACGAGCAGTACTTC.

This clone came up a few times. The chain carries TRBV5-1 and TRBJ2-1; perhaps TRBD1 as D (6 bases). CDR1 and CDR2 (germline): SGHRS, YFSETQ. Trimming removed 4 bases from V and 9 bases from J, with 17 bases in between. CDR3 size: 14 residues. CDR3 in amino acids: CASSHPTGKGEQFF. The CDR3 DNA sequence: TGCGCCAGCAGCCACCCAACAGGGAAGGGTGAGCAGTTCTTC.